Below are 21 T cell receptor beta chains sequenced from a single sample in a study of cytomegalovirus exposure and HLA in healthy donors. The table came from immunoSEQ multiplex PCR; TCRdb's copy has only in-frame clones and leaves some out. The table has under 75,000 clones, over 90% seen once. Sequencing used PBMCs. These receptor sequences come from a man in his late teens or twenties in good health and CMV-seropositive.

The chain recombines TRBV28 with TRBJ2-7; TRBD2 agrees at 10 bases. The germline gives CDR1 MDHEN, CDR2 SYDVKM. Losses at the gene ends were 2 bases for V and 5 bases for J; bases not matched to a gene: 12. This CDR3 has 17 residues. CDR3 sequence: CASSLNSGRPFGNEQYF. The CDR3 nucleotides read TGTGCCAGCAGTTTAAATAGCGGGAGGCCCTTTGGTAACGAGCAGTACTTC.

CDR3 sequence (DNA): TGTGCCAGCAGCTTAGCTACTAGCGGGAGGACCACCTACGAGCAGTACTTC. This encodes CASSLATSGRTTYEQYF. The chain employs TRBV7-8 and TRBJ2-7, with 12 bases matching TRBD2. This CDR3 contains 17 residues. The trim removed 0 bases at V and 2 bases at J, leaving 5 bases unmatched. Germline V CDR1 and CDR2: SGHVS, FQNEAQ.

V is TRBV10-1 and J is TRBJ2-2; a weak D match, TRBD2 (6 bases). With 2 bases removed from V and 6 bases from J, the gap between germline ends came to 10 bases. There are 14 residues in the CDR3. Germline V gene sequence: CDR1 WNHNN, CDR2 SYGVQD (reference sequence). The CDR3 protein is CASSETGEAGELFF. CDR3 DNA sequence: TGCGCCAGCAGTGAGACGGGAGAGGCCGGGGAGCTGTTTTTT.

Here the CDR3 reads CASSYTREASNEQFF. DNA of the CDR3: TGTGCCAGCAGTTATACGCGGGAGGCTTCCAATGAGCAGTTCTTC. The rearrangement uses TRBV6-5 and TRBJ2-1; TRBD2 aligns across 8 bases. V lost 3 bases, J lost 6 bases, and 7 bases stayed unmatched. Germline CDR1 reads MNHEY; CDR2 reads SVGAGI. The CDR3 extends over 15 amino acids.

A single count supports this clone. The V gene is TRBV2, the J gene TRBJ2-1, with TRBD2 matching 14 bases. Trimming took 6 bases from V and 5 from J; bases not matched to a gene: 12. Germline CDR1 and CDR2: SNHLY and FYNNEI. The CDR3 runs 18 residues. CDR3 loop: CASRPGLAGEVFDNEQFF. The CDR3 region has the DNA TGTGCCAGCAGGCCGGGACTAGCGGGAGAAGTATTCGACAATGAGCAGTTCTTC. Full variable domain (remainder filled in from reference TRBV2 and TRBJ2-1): EPEVTQTPSHQVTQMGQEVILRCVPISNHLYFYWYRQILGQKVEFLVSFYNNEISEKSEIFDDQFSVERPDGSNFTLKIRSTKLEDSAMYFCASRPGLAGEVFDNEQFFGPGTRLTVL.

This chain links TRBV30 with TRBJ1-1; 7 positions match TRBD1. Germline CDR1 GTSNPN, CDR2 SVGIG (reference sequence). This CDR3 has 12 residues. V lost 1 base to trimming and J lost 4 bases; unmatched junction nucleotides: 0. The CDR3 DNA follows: TGTGCCTGGAGTGCAGGGGGCACTGAAGCTTTCTTT. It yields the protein CAWSAGGTEAFF. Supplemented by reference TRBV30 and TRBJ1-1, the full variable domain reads SQTIHQWPATLVQPVGSPLSLECTVEGTSNPNLYWYRQAAGRGLQLLFYSVGIGQISSEVPQNLSASRPQDRQFILSSKKLLLSDSGFYLCAWSAGGTEAFFGQGTRLTVV.

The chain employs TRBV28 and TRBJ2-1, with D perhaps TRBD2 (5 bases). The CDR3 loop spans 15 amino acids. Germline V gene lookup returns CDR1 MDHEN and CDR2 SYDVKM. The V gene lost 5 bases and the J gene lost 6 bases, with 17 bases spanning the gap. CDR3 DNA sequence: TGTGCCAGCAGTCCGCTCGCGGGCGCCTTCAATGAGCAGTTCTTC. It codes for CASSPLAGAFNEQFF.

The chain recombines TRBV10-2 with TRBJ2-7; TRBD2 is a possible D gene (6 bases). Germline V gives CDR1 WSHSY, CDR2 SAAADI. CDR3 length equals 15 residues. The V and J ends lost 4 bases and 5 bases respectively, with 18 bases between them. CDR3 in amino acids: CASSVSGVGSNEQYF. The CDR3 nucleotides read TGCGCCAGCAGTGTATCGGGGGTGGGGTCCAACGAGCAGTACTTC.

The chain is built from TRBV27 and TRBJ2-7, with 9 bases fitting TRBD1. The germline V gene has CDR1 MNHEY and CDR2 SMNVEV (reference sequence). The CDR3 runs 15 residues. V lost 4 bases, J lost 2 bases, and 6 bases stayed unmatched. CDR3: CASSYGQGFTYEQYF. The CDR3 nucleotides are TGTGCCAGCAGTTATGGACAGGGGTTTACCTACGAGCAGTACTTC.

CDR3 loop: CASSVGPEAYIQYF. The DNA for the CDR3 is TGTGCCAGCAGCGTGGGGCCCGAGGCCTACATTCAGTACTTC. The chain joins TRBV9 to TRBJ2-4; a weak D match, TRBD1 (5 bases). CDR3 size: 14 residues. Trimming removed 2 bases at V and 8 bases at J, with 14 bases between. Germline-derived CDR1 and CDR2 are SGDLS and YYNGEE. The entire variable domain, with the rest obtained from reference TRBV9 and TRBJ2-4, is as follows: DSGVTQTPKHLITATGQRVTLRCSPRSGDLSVYWYQQSLDQGLQFLIQYYNGEERAKGNILERFSAQQFPDLHSELNLSSLELGDSALYFCASSVGPEAYIQYFGAGTRLSVL.

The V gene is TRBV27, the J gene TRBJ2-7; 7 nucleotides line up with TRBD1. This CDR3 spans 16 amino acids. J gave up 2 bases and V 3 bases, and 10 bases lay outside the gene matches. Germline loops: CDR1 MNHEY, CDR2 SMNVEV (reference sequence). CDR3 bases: TGTGCCAGCAGTTTGACCTACCGGGACAGTCCCTACGAGCAGTACTTC. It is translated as CASSLTYRDSPYEQYF.

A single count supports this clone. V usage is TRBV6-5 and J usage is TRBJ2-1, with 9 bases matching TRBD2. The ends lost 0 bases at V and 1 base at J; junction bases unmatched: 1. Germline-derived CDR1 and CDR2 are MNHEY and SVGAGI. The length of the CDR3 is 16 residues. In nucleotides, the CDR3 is TGTGCCAGCAGTTACTCAAGCGGGAGGTCCTACAATGAGCAGTTCTTC. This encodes CASSYSSGRSYNEQFF.

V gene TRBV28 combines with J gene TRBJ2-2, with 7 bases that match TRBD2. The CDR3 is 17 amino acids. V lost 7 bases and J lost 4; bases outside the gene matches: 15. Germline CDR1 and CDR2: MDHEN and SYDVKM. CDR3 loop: CASTTTPIAGITGELFF. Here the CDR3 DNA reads TGTGCCAGCACCACCACGCCCATAGCGGGTATCACCGGGGAGCTGTTTTTT.

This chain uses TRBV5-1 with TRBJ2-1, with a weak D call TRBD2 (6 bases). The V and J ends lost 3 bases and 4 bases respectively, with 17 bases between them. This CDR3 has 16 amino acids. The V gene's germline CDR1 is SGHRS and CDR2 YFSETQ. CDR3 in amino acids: CASSSQGVAAYNEQFF. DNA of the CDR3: TGCGCCAGCAGCTCCCAAGGGGTAGCGGCTTACAATGAGCAGTTCTTC.

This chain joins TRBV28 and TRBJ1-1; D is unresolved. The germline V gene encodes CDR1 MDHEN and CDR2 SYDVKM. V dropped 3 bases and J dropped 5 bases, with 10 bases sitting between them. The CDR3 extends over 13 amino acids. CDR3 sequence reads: CASSFKLLTEAFF. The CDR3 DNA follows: TGTGCCAGCAGTTTCAAGCTCTTGACTGAAGCTTTCTTT.

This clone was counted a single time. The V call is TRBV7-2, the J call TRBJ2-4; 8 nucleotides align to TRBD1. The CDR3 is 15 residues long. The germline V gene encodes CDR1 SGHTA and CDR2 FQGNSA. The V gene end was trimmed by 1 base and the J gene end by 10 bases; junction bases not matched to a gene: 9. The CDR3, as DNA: TGTGCCAGCAGCTTAGGATCGCAGGGGGCTCGGATTCAGTACTTC. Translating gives CASSLGSQGARIQYF.

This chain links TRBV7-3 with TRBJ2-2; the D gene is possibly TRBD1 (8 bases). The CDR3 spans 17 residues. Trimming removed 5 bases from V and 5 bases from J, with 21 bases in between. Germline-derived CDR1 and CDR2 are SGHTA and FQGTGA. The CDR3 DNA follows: TGTGCCAGCAGCCCTTGGCACTCACAGGGGGGGACCGGGGAGCTGTTTTTT. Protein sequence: CASSPWHSQGGTGELFF. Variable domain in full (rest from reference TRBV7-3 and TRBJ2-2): GAGVSQTPSNKVTEKGKYVELRCDPISGHTALYWYRQSLGQGPEFLIYFQGTGAADDSGLPNDRFFAVRPEGSVSTLKIQRTERGDSAVYLCASSPWHSQGGTGELFFGEGSRLTVL.

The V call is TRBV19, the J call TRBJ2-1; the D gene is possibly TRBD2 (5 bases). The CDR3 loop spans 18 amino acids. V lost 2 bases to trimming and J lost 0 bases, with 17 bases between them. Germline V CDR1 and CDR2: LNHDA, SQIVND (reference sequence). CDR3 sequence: CASSIRAGRADSYNEQFF. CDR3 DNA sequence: TGTGCCAGTAGTATACGGGCGGGTCGAGCGGACTCCTACAATGAGCAGTTCTTC.

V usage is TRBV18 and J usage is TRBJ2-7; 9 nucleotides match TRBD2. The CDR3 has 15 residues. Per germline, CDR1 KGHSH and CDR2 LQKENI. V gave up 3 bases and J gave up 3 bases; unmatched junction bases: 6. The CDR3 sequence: CASSPLAGPDYEQYF. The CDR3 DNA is TGTGCCAGCTCACCGCTAGCGGGGCCTGACTACGAGCAGTACTTC.

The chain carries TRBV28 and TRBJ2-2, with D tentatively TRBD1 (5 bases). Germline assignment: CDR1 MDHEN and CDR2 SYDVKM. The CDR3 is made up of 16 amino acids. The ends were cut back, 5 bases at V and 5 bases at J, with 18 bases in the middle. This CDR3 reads CASSGSPPQGTGELFF. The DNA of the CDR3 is TGTGCCAGCAGTGGCTCCCCCCCCCAGGGTACCGGGGAGCTGTTTTTT.

CDR3 region: CASSPNPGQGPFF. For the CDR3, the DNA is TGTGCCAGCTCTCCCAACCCGGGACAGGGCCCCTTCTTC. V and J are TRBV18 and TRBJ2-1; 9 bases fit TRBD1. Germline V lookup: CDR1 KGHSH, CDR2 LQKENI. V was pared by 6 bases and J by 16 bases, with 13 bases of the junction left unmatched. The CDR3 covers 13 residues.